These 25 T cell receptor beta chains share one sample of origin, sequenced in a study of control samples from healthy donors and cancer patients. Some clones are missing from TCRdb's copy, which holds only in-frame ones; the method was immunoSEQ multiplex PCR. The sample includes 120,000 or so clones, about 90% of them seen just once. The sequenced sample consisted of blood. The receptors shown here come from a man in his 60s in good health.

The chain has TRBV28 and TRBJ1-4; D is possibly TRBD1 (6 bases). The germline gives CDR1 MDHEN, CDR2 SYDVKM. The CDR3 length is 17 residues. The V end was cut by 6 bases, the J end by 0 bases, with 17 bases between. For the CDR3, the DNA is TGTGCCAGCAGACCCACAGGGAGGGGAGCAACTAATGAAAAACTGTTTTTT. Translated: CASRPTGRGATNEKLFF.

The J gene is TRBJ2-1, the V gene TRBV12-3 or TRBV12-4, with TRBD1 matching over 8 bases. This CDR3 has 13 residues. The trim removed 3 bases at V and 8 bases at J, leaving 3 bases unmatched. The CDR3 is CASSFQGADEQFF. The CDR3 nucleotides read TGTGCCAGCAGTTTCCAGGGGGCGGATGAGCAGTTCTTC.

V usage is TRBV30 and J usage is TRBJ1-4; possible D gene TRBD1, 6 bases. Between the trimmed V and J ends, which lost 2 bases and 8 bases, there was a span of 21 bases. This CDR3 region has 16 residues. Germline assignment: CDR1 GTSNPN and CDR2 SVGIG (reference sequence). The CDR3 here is CAWSKTYDRFGEKLFF. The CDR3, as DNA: TGTGCCTGGAGTAAAACTTATGACAGGTTTGGAGAAAAACTGTTTTTT.

The CDR3 DNA follows: TGTGCCAGCAGCCTTTCCTGGGGGGGCTCAGATACGCAGTATTTT. Its protein is CASSLSWGGSDTQYF. The chain recombines TRBV27 with TRBJ2-3; perhaps TRBD2 as D (7 bases). The CDR3 contains 15 residues. V lost 6 bases and J lost 4, with 17 bases in between. Germline V gene lookup returns CDR1 MNHEY and CDR2 SMNVEV (reference sequence).

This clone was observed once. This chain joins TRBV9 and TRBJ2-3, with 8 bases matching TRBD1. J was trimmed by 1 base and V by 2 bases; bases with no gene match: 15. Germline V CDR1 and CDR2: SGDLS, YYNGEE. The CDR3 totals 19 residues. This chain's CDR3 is CASSVSTGTGYMGTDTQYF. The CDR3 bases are TGTGCCAGCAGCGTGAGTACCGGGACAGGTTATATGGGCACAGATACGCAGTATTTT.

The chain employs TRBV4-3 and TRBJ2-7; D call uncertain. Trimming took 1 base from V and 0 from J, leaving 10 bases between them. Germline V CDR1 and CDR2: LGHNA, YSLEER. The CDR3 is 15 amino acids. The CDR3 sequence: CASSQGADFSYEQYF. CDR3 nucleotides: TGCGCCAGCAGCCAAGGGGCCGATTTCTCCTACGAGCAGTACTTC.

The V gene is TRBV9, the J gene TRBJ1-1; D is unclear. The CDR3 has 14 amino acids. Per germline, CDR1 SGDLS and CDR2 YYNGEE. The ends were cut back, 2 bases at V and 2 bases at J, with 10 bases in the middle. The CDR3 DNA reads TGTGCCAGCAGCGTGGTCAGTCAAAACACTGAAGCTTTCTTT. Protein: CASSVVSQNTEAFF.

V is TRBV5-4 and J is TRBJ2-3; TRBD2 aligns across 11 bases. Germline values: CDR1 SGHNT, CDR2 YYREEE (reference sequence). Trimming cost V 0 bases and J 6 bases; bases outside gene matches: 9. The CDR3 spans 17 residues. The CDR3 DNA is TGTGCCAGCAGCTTGGAGGTAGTTAGCGGGGGGGCGGATACGCAGTATTTT. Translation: CASSLEVVSGGADTQYF.

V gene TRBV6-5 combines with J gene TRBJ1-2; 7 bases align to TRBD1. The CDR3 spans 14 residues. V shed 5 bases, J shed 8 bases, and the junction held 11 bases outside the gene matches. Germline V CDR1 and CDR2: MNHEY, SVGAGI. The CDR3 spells CASSPDHRGGGYTF. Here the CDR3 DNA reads TGTGCCAGCAGTCCAGACCACAGGGGTGGAGGCTACACCTTC.

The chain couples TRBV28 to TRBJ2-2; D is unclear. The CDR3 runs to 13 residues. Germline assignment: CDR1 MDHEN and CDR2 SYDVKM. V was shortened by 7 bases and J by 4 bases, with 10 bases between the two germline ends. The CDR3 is CASTISPTGELFF. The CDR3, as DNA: TGTGCCAGCACTATCAGCCCCACCGGGGAGCTGTTTTTT.

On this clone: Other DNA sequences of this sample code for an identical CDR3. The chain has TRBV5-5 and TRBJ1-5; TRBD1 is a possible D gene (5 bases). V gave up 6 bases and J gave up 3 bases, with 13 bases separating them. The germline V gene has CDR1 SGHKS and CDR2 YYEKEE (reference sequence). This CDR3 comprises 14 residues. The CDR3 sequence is CASNLAGDNQPQHF. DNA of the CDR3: TGTGCCAGCAACCTGGCGGGGGACAATCAGCCCCAGCATTTT.

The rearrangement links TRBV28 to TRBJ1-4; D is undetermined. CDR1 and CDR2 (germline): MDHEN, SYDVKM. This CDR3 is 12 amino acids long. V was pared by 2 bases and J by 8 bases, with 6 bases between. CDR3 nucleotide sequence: TGTGCCAGCAGTTTAATGGGGGAAAAACTGTTTTTT. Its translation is CASSLMGEKLFF. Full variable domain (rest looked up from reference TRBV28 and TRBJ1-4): DVKVTQSSRYLVKRTGEKVFLECVQDMDHENMFWYRQDPGLGLRLIYFSYDVKMKEKGDIPEGYSVSREKKERFSLILESASTNQTSMYLCASSLMGEKLFFGSGTQLSVL.

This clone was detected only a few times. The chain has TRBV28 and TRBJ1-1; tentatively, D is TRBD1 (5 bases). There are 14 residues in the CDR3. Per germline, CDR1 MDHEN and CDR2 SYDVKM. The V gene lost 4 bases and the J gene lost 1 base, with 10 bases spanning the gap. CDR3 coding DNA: TGTGCCAGCAGTTCATCCGGGACGAACACTGAAGCTTTCTTT. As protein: CASSSSGTNTEAFF.

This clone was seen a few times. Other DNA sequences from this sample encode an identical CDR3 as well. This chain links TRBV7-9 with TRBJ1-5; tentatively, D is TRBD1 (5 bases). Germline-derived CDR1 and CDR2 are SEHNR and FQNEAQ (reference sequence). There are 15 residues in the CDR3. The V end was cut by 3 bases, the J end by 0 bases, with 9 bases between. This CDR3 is CASSLGGYSNQPQHF. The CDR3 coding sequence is TGTGCCAGCAGCTTGGGGGGATATAGCAATCAGCCCCAGCATTTT.

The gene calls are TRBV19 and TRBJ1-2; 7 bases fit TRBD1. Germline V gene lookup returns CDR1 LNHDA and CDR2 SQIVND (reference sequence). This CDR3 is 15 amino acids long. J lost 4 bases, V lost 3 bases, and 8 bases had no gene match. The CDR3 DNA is TGTGCCAGTAGTATCGGGAACAGGGGAGGCTATGGCTACACCTTC. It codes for CASSIGNRGGYGYTF.

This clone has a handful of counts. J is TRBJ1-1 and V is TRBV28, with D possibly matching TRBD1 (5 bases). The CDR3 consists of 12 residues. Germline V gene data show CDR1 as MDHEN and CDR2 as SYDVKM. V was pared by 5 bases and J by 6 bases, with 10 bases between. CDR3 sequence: CASSDRISEAFF. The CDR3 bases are TGTGCCAGCAGTGACAGAATCTCTGAAGCTTTCTTT.

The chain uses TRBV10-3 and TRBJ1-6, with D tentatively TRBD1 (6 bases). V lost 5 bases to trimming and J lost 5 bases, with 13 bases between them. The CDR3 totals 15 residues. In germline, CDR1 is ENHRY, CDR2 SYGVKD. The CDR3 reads CAISLEGGNNSPLHF. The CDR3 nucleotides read TGTGCCATCAGTTTGGAAGGGGGGAATAATTCACCCCTCCACTTT.

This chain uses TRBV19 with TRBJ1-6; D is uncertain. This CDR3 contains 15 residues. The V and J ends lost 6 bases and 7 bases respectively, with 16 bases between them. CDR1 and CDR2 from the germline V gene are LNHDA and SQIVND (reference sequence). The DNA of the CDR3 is TGTGCCAGTAGCTCAACGTCCGGAGGGAATTCACCCCTCCACTTT. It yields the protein CASSSTSGGNSPLHF.

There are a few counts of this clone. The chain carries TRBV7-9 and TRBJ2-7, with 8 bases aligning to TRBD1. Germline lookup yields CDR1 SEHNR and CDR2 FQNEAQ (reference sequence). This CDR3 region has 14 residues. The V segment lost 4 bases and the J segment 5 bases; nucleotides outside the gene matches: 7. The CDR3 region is CASSSLETGDEQYF. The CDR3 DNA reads TGTGCCAGCAGCTCCCTCGAGACAGGGGACGAGCAGTACTTC.

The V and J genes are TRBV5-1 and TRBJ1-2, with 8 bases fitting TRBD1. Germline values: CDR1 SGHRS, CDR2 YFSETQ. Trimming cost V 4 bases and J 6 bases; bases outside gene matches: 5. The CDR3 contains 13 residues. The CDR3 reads CASSLTGENGYTF. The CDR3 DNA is TGCGCCAGCAGCCTGACAGGGGAGAATGGCTACACCTTC.

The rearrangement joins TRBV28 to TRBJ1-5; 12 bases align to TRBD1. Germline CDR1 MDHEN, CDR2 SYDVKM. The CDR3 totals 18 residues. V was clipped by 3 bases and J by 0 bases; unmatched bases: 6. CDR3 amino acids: CASSFPGQGARSNQPQHF. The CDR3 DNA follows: TGTGCCAGCAGTTTCCCGGGACAGGGGGCCCGTAGCAATCAGCCCCAGCATTTT.

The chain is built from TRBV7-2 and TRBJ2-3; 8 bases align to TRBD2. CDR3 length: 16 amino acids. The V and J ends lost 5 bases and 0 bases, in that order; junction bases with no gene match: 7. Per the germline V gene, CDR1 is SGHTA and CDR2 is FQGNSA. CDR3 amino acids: CASSLRGGPSTDTQYF. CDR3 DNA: TGTGCCAGCAGCCTCCGGGGGGGCCCTAGCACAGATACGCAGTATTTT.

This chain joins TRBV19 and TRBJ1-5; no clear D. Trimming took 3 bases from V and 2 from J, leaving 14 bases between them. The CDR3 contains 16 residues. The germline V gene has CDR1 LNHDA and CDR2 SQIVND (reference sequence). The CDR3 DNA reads TGTGCCAGTAGTATTTTGGAGATAACGGGCAATCAGCCCCAGCATTTT. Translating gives CASSILEITGNQPQHF.

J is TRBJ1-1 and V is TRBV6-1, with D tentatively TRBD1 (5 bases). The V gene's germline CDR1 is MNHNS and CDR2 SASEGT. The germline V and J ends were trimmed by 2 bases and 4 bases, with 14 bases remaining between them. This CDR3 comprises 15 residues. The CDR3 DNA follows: TGTGCCAGCAGTGAAAGGACACCCTGGGGCACTGAAGCTTTCTTT. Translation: CASSERTPWGTEAFF.

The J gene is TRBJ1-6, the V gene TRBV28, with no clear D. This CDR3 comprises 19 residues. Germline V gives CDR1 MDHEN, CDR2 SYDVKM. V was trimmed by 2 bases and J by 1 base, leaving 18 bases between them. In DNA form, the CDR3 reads TGTGCCAGCAGTTTAGCTGGAACCTATCCTCTATCCTATAATTCACCCCTCCACTTT. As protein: CASSLAGTYPLSYNSPLHF.